The 28 T cell receptor beta chains presented below share a single source sample, sequenced in a study of cytomegalovirus exposure and HLA in healthy donors. Both 60 Vbeta primers and 13 Jbeta primers went into the PCR. The repertoire was sequenced with immunoSEQ multiplex PCR; TCRdb's copy has only in-frame clones and lacks some. The data show about 190,000 clones, approximately 79% seen once. The sequenced material came from PBMCs. These receptor sequences come from a man aged 35-49 years in good health and CMV-seropositive.

The rearrangement joins TRBV7-2 to TRBJ2-2, with a possible D match to TRBD1 (5 bases). Germline assignment: CDR1 SGHTA and CDR2 FQGNSA. This CDR3 has 15 amino acids. Between the trimmed V and J ends, which lost 0 bases and 6 bases, there was a span of 11 bases. The CDR3 nucleotides read TGTGCCAGCAGCTTAGCGCGGACATTACCCGGGGAGCTGTTTTTT. It encodes CASSLARTLPGELFF. Full variable domain (missing parts from reference TRBV7-2 and TRBJ2-2): GAGVSQSPSNKVTEKGKDVELRCDPISGHTALYWYRQSLGQGLEFLIYFQGNSAPDKSGLPSDRFSAERTGGSVSTLTIQRTQQEDSAVYLCASSLARTLPGELFFGEGSRLTVL.

The rearrangement joins TRBV19 to TRBJ2-7; 9 bases align to TRBD1. Germline loops: CDR1 LNHDA, CDR2 SQIVND (reference sequence). This CDR3 is built from 13 residues. The V gene end was trimmed by 5 bases and the J gene end by 5 bases; junction bases not matched to a gene: 4. The CDR3 DNA sequence: TGTGCCAGTAGTGAGGACAGGGGCCACGAGCAGTACTTC. This codes for CASSEDRGHEQYF.

This chain uses TRBV6-4 with TRBJ2-3, with 8 positions matching TRBD2. Germline V CDR1 and CDR2: MRHNA, SNTAGT. There are 16 residues in the CDR3. J gave up 9 bases and V 0 bases, and 11 bases lay outside the gene matches. The CDR3 DNA is TGTGCCAGCAGTGACTCCGGCGGGGGGTCCACGGGGACGCAGTATTTT. Its protein is CASSDSGGGSTGTQYF.

This chain joins TRBV11-2 and TRBJ2-7, with a weak D call TRBD2 (6 bases). Germline CDR1 and CDR2: SGHAT and FQNNGV. The V and J ends lost 0 bases and 3 bases respectively, with 9 bases between them. The CDR3 loop spans 14 amino acids. The CDR3 loop reads CASSLEVGLYEQYF. Written as DNA, the CDR3 is TGTGCCAGCAGCTTAGAGGTGGGACTCTACGAGCAGTACTTC.

This clone was seen a handful of times. The J gene is TRBJ1-4, the V gene TRBV4-3, with D uncertain. Trimming removed 4 bases at V and 5 bases at J, with 14 bases between. Germline CDR1 reads LGHNA; CDR2 reads YSLEER. This CDR3 has 15 residues. The CDR3 protein is CASSRLSGANEKLFF. The CDR3 DNA reads as TGCGCCAGCAGCCGCCTTTCGGGTGCAAATGAAAAACTGTTTTTT.

This clone was counted only a few times. The chain combines TRBV7-2 with TRBJ2-1; D is uncertain. CDR3 size: 13 residues. CDR1 and CDR2 from the germline V gene are SGHTA and FQGNSA. V dropped 5 bases and J dropped 6 bases, with 11 bases sitting between them. CDR3 in amino acids: CASSHSSGNEQFF. CDR3 DNA: TGTGCCAGCAGCCACTCGTCGGGCAATGAGCAGTTCTTC.

V gene TRBV6-5 combines with J gene TRBJ1-1, with D possibly being TRBD1 (6 bases). CDR3 length: 14 residues. CDR1 is MNHEY, CDR2 SVGAGI, per germline. The V and J ends lost 8 bases and 7 bases respectively, with 20 bases between them. CDR3 nucleotide sequence: TGTGCCAGCTACAACAGGGACGAGCGCGATGAAGCTTTCTTT. It translates to CASYNRDERDEAFF.

The V and J genes are TRBV6-5 and TRBJ1-2; 10 nucleotides match TRBD1. Trimming removed 0 bases from V and 3 bases from J; junction bases left unmatched: 4. Germline assignment: CDR1 MNHEY and CDR2 SVGAGI. The CDR3 is 16 residues long. The CDR3 region is CASSYSGTGDHYGYTF. CDR3 sequence (DNA): TGTGCCAGCAGTTACTCGGGGACAGGGGATCACTATGGCTACACCTTC.

This sequence joins TRBV27 and TRBJ1-1; 9 bases align to TRBD1. J lost 5 bases, V lost 4 bases, and 20 bases had no gene match. Germline CDR1 is MNHEY and CDR2 is SMNVEV (reference sequence). The length of the CDR3 is 19 residues. The CDR3 here is CASSSTYTGTGIGGTEAFF. CDR3 DNA: TGTGCCAGCAGTTCTACCTACACCGGGACAGGGATTGGAGGGACTGAAGCTTTCTTT.

The chain employs TRBV5-6 and TRBJ2-7; possible D gene TRBD1, 6 bases. CDR3 length: 14 amino acids. Trimming shortened V by 0 bases and J by 7 bases, and 14 bases separated the two germline ends. Germline V gene sequence: CDR1 SGHDT, CDR2 YYEEEE. CDR3 DNA sequence: TGTGCCAGCAGCTTGGGGCAGGGGTCGGGGGAGCAGTACTTC. This sequence encodes CASSLGQGSGEQYF.

This clone appeared a single time. V gene TRBV12-5 combines with J gene TRBJ2-1, with 10 bases fitting TRBD1. Germline V CDR1 and CDR2: LGHNT, FRNRAP. The CDR3 sequence is 17 residues long. V lost 0 bases to trimming and J lost 5 bases; unmatched junction nucleotides: 7. This CDR3 reads CASGLVRGTGVHNEQFF. The CDR3 region has the DNA TGTGCTAGTGGTTTGGTACGGGGGACAGGGGTTCACAATGAGCAGTTCTTC.

As concerns this clone: Within the sample, other DNA sequences also encode this same CDR3. V usage is TRBV4-1 and J usage is TRBJ2-7, with 7 bases fitting TRBD2. This CDR3 has 14 amino acids. The germline CDR1 and CDR2 sequences are MGHRA and YSYEKL. After removal of 3 bases from V and 0 bases from J, the junction contained 2 bases not matched to a gene. This CDR3 is CASSQGGSSYEQYF. In DNA, the CDR3 is TGCGCCAGCAGCCAGGGGGGGAGCTCCTACGAGCAGTACTTC.

The chain combines TRBV29-1 with TRBJ1-1; TRBD1 matches 7 bases. V lost 6 bases, J lost 2 bases, and 9 bases stayed unmatched. The germline V gene encodes CDR1 SQVTM and CDR2 ANQGSEA. The CDR3 extends over 14 amino acids. CDR3 region: CSVRQGLSNTEAFF. In nucleotides, the CDR3 is TGCAGCGTCCGACAGGGTTTGTCCAACACTGAAGCTTTCTTT.

This clone was seen more than once but under ten times. The chain carries TRBV5-1 and TRBJ2-5, with a weak D call TRBD2 (6 bases). Trimming cost V 0 bases and J 5 bases, with 17 bases left between them. This CDR3 is built from 16 residues. Per the germline V gene, CDR1 is SGHRS and CDR2 is YFSETQ. The CDR3 sequence: CASSLAGDFLRETQYF. The CDR3 bases are TGCGCCAGCAGCTTGGCCGGGGACTTCTTGAGGGAGACCCAGTACTTC.

The chain has TRBV6-1 and TRBJ2-5, with a weak D call TRBD1 (6 bases). Trimming removed 5 bases from V and 5 bases from J, with 15 bases in between. CDR1 and CDR2 (germline): MNHNS, SASEGT. CDR3 length: 14 residues. Here the CDR3 reads CASSPGTFLETQYF. The CDR3 DNA sequence: TGTGCCAGCAGTCCCGGGACATTTTTGGAGACCCAGTACTTC.

The chain recombines TRBV19 with TRBJ1-3; D uncertain. The length of the CDR3 is 16 residues. V lost 1 base, J lost 0 bases, and 10 bases lay in between. Germline lookup yields CDR1 LNHDA and CDR2 SQIVND (reference sequence). The CDR3 sequence is CASSIVNSRSGNTIYF. The CDR3 DNA follows: TGTGCCAGTAGTATAGTCAACAGTCGCTCTGGAAACACCATATATTTT.

V and J are TRBV10-3 and TRBJ2-7; TRBD2 matches at 7 bases. V shed 10 bases and J 4 bases; nucleotides not matched to a gene: 19. Germline V gives CDR1 ENHRY, CDR2 SYGVKD. The CDR3 has 16 amino acids. The CDR3 spells CASAHRGGAPPYEQYF. Here the CDR3 DNA reads TGTGCCAGCGCGCACCGGGGAGGGGCCCCCCCTTACGAGCAGTACTTC.

The chain combines TRBV7-9 with TRBJ2-5; the D is unclear. The CDR3 is made up of 11 amino acids. V was shortened by 11 bases and J by 4 bases, with 11 bases between the two germline ends. The germline V gene encodes CDR1 SEHNR and CDR2 FQNEAQ (reference sequence). The CDR3 protein is CALSARETQYF. Here the CDR3 DNA reads TGTGCCCTGTCCGCTAGAGAGACCCAGTACTTC.

The J gene is TRBJ1-5, the V gene TRBV21-1; the table's D call, TRBD1, has no DNA check behind it. TRBV21-1 is given as a pseudogene. The CDR3 runs to 15 residues. The CDR3 bases are TGTGCCAGCAGCATCCGGGACAGGGTCCATCAGCCCCAGCATTTT. Its translation: CASSIRDRVHQPQHF.

The genes are TRBV4-1 and TRBJ2-7; TRBD1 aligns across 9 bases. V was pared by 8 bases and J by 2 bases, with 4 bases of the junction left unmatched. Germline CDR1 MGHRA, CDR2 YSYEKL. The CDR3 contains 13 residues. CDR3 nucleotides: TGCGCCAGCGGAAGACAGGGGGCCTACGAGCAGTACTTC. It encodes CASGRQGAYEQYF.

The CDR3 DNA follows: TGTGCCACCAGCAGGGAGGGACTAGCGGGGGGCTACGAGCAGTACTTC. Encoded protein: CATSREGLAGGYEQYF. The V gene is TRBV15, the J gene TRBJ2-7; 15 bases line up with TRBD2. The junction had 3 bases not matched to a gene; V was cut back by 3 bases and J by 3 bases. Germline V gene sequence: CDR1 LNHNV, CDR2 YYDKDF (reference sequence). This CDR3 has 16 residues.

In this sample, this clone turned up once. This chain connects TRBV30 to TRBJ2-7; D might be TRBD1 (6 bases). Germline values: CDR1 GTSNPN, CDR2 SVGIG (reference sequence). The germline V and J ends were trimmed by 1 base and 6 bases, with 10 bases remaining between them. This CDR3 has 12 amino acids. Written as DNA, the CDR3 is TGTGCCTGGAGTGCACAGGGCTCCGAGCAGTACTTC. It codes for CAWSAQGSEQYF.

This clone turned up a few times. The rearrangement joins TRBV6-6 to TRBJ2-7; tentatively, D is TRBD2 (6 bases). V lost 6 bases to trimming and J lost 5 bases, with 23 bases between them. Germline V CDR1 and CDR2: MNHNY, SVGAGI (reference sequence). The CDR3 length is 16 residues. The CDR3 nucleotides read TGTGCCAGCAGACCCGGGACTCCTTTTATAGTAGACGAGCAGTACTTC. Residues: CASRPGTPFIVDEQYF.

This chain joins TRBV2 and TRBJ2-1, with TRBD2 matching over 10 bases. V shed 4 bases, J shed 3 bases, and the junction held 3 bases outside the gene matches. Germline loops: CDR1 SNHLY, CDR2 FYNNEI. The CDR3 runs to 15 residues. CDR3 sequence: CASSASGGRYNEQFF. The DNA of the CDR3 is TGTGCCAGCAGTGCTAGCGGGGGCCGCTACAATGAGCAGTTCTTC.

The rearrangement links TRBV10-3 to TRBJ1-3; D is possibly TRBD1 (5 bases). The length of the CDR3 is 14 residues. CDR1 and CDR2 from the germline V gene are ENHRY and SYGVKD. V was clipped by 1 base and J by 3 bases, with 7 bases between them. CDR3 in DNA: TGTGCCATCAGTGAGTTCAGGGATGGAAACACCATATATTTT. Translated: CAISEFRDGNTIYF.

The V call is TRBV30, the J call TRBJ2-5; possible D gene TRBD2, 5 bases. The germline V gene encodes CDR1 GTSNPN and CDR2 SVGIG (reference sequence). The CDR3 length is 13 residues. Trimming shortened V by 2 bases and J by 5 bases, and 12 bases separated the two germline ends. The CDR3 bases are TGTGCCTGGAGTTGGTTGACTAAGGAGACCCAGTACTTC. Its translation is CAWSWLTKETQYF.

The chain joins TRBV7-6 to TRBJ1-2; 8 positions match TRBD1. Trimming removed 5 bases from V and 8 bases from J; junction bases left unmatched: 7. The V gene's germline CDR1 is SGHVS and CDR2 FNYEAQ. CDR3 length: 13 residues. The CDR3 DNA sequence: TGTGCCAGCAGCACCCACACAGGGGGAGGCTACACCTTC. Amino acid sequence: CASSTHTGGGYTF.

The chain is built from TRBV10-3 and TRBJ2-7; a weak D match, TRBD2 (6 bases). V lost 7 bases and J 3 bases, leaving 19 bases between the germline ends. Germline V lookup: CDR1 ENHRY, CDR2 SYGVKD. There are 15 residues in the CDR3. CDR3 DNA: TGTGCCATCACCCTTTCTCCGGGAGCCAACTACGAGCAGTACTTC. Residues: CAITLSPGANYEQYF.